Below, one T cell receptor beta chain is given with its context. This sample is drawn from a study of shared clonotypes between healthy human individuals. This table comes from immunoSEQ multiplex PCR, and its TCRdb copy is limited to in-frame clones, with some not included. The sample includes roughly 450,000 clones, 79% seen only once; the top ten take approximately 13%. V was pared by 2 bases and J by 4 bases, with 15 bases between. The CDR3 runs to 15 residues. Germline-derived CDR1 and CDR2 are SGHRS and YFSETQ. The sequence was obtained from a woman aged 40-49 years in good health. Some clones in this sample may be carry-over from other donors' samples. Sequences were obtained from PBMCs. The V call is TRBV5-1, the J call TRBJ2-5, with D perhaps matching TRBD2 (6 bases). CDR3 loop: CASSLGAGSSETQYF. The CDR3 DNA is TGCGCCAGCAGCTTAGGGGCCGGGAGTTCAGAGACCCAGTACTTC.